Listed below are T cell receptor beta chains from one sample, sequenced in a study of cytomegalovirus exposure and HLA in healthy donors. Using immunoSEQ multiplex PCR, the repertoire was profiled, and TCRdb retains in-frame clones only, with some absent. Among 130,000 to 150,000 clones listed, approximately 80% were seen once. The source material was PBMCs. The receptors come from a female donor in good health and CMV-seronegative. The CDR3 runs from the conserved cysteine through the conserved F or W. Fields, in order: D gene, V gene, J gene, clone size, CDR3 DNA, CDR3 protein. A D gene is named only where the DNA matches it firmly. A row's size may be missing; if present it is once, few, many or a size class.

TRBD1,TRBV27,TRBJ1-1,once,TGTGCCAGCAGTTTAACCTGGGACAGATACACTGAAGCTTTCTTT,CASSLTWDRYTEAFF
TRBD1,TRBV5-1,TRBJ2-1,-,TGCGCCAGCAGCCTGGACAGGGATACGTACAATGAGCAGTTCTTC,CASSLDRDTYNEQFF
-,TRBV30,TRBJ1-3,-,TGTGCCTGGAGTGTAGGCCTACGGGGGGAAAACACCATATATTTT,CAWSVGLRGENTIYF
TRBD1,TRBV6-6,TRBJ2-2,-,TGTGCCAGCAGCAGGACAGGGCGAACCGGGGAGCTGCTTTTT,CASSRTGRTGELLF
-,TRBV5-1,TRBJ2-7,-,TGCGCCAGCAGCTTGAGCGCCTTTCGTGAGCAGTACTTC,CASSLSAFREQYF
TRBD1,TRBV5-4,TRBJ1-2,-,TGTGCCAGCAGCCCCGAGACAGGGTCTAACTATGGCTACACCTTC,CASSPETGSNYGYTF
-,TRBV11-2,TRBJ2-1,-,TGTGCCAGCAGCTCCTATCGGGAGCACGCTCACAATGAGCAGTTCTTC,CASSSYREHAHNEQFF
-,TRBV7-2,TRBJ2-1,-,TGTGCCAGCAGCTTCCTGACATTATCCGTATACAATGAGCAGTTCTTC,CASSFLTLSVYNEQFF
TRBD1,TRBV7-2,TRBJ1-1,-,TGTGCCAGCAGCTTGGGACAGCCGACTGAAGCTTTCTTT,CASSLGQPTEAFF
-,TRBV6-5,TRBJ2-7,-,TGTGCCAGCAGCTCCGGGACTTCTCGCTCCTACGAGCAGTACTTC,CASSSGTSRSYEQYF
TRBD1,TRBV27,TRBJ1-2,few,TGTGCCAGCAGTCACCGGGACAGTCGCTATGGCTACACCTTC,CASSHRDSRYGYTF
TRBD2,TRBV10-3,TRBJ2-1,-,TGTGCCATCAGACCAACTAGCGGGGGGCACAATGAGCAGTTCTTC,CAIRPTSGGHNEQFF
-,TRBV9,TRBJ2-1,-,TGTGCCAGCAGCGGGGGCGCCGCAAATGAGCAGTTCTTC,CASSGGAANEQFF
-,TRBV2,TRBJ1-1,-,TGTGCCAGCAGTGAGTTCCCAAACACTGAAGCTTTCTTT,CASSEFPNTEAFF
TRBD1,TRBV9,TRBJ2-2,-,TGTGCCAGCAGCCGGACAGGGGGGGAGACCGGGGAGCTGTTTTTT,CASSRTGGETGELFF
TRBD1,TRBV6-1,TRBJ1-6,-,TGTGCCAGCAGCGTACAGGGGTACAATTCACCCCTCCACTTT,CASSVQGYNSPLHF